This TCR beta chain was identified in a study of T cells expressing NK-cell markers. Overall study context: In the group of eight sequenced donors, seven were HCMV-seropositive and one was seronegative.

TCRdb re-called the 5' RACE reads and shows each CDR3 protein once, DNA omitted. This sample's table reports some 600,000 distinct CDR3 sequences. From germline, CDR1 is SQVTM and CDR2 ANQGSEA. This CDR3 has 15 residues. V usage is TRBV29-1 and J usage is TRBJ2-7; the D call from TCRdb, TRBD1, cannot be confirmed without DNA. This clonotype was sampled from a man in his late teens or twenties in good health. Sequencing was carried out using blood T cells: a sorted CD56 or NKG2C T cell subset, CD4+ or CD8+ T cells, or bulk PBMC T cells (not recorded which). The CDR3 sequence: CSVEQLGQGGIEQYF.